This T cell receptor (beta chain) came from a study of monozygotic twins with cystic fibrosis. V lost 4 bases and J 0 bases, leaving 11 bases between the germline ends. The CDR3 covers 15 residues. The V gene's germline CDR1 is SGHNT and CDR2 YYREEE (reference sequence). Here immunoSEQ multiplex PCR was the method, and the copy in TCRdb shows in-frame clones only, minus some. The table has approximately 24,000 clones, about 86% seen once. The TCR originated in a woman aged 25-40 years with cystic fibrosis. The rearrangement links TRBV5-4 to TRBJ1-3; D unclear. The sample consisted of blood. CDR3 in DNA: TGTGCCAGCAGCCTGGTCGGCGTCTCTGGAAACACCATATATTTT. It translates to CASSLVGVSGNTIYF.